These T cell receptor beta chains were read from a single sample in a study of blood T cell repertoires in COVID-19. Sequenced by immunoSEQ multiplex PCR; TCRdb stores in-frame clones only, minus some. The table includes about 170,000 clones, 70% to 85% detected once. Sequencing was carried out using peripheral blood. These receptors came from a woman of 80 years or more with acute or convalescent COVID-19. Each CDR3 is given with its conserved first and last residue. D genes are given only for firm matches. Expanded clones get a size class; other rows say once, few or many, or leave the size out.

v_call,clone_size,j_call,d_call,cdr3_aa,cdr3_nt
TRBV7-2,once,TRBJ2-5,NA,CASSLYQETQYF,TGTGCCAGCAGCCTGTACCAAGAGACCCAGTACTTC
TRBV7-2,NA,TRBJ2-1,NA,CASSFGSPRYNEQFF,TGTGCCAGCAGCTTCGGGAGCCCTCGGTACAATGAGCAGTTCTTC
TRBV6-5,NA,TRBJ2-7,TRBD1,CASKGLGQGTEQYF,TGTGCCAGCAAGGGATTAGGACAGGGGACCGAGCAGTACTTC
TRBV4-1,NA,TRBJ2-1,TRBD2,CASSPWTSGIEQFF,TGCGCCAGCAGCCCCTGGACTAGCGGGATTGAGCAGTTCTTC
TRBV6-5,NA,TRBJ1-6,NA,CASSFRTGYNSPLHF,TGTGCCAGCAGTTTCAGGACGGGGTATAATTCACCCCTCCACTTT
TRBV6-2/TRBV6-3,few,TRBJ2-4,TRBD1,CASSQGAFSNIQYF,TGTGCCAGCAGTCAGGGGGCTTTCAGCAACATTCAGTACTTC
TRBV19,NA,TRBJ2-1,TRBD2,CASSIHPGTSGRLYNEQFF,TGTGCCAGTAGTATCCACCCGGGGACTAGCGGGAGGTTGTACAATGAGCAGTTCTTC
TRBV15,NA,TRBJ1-1,TRBD1,CATSRVRTGATEAFF,TGTGCCACCAGCAGAGTTCGGACAGGGGCCACTGAAGCTTTCTTT
TRBV3-1/TRBV3-2,few,TRBJ2-1,TRBD2,CASSQDLSGRGSYNEQFF,TGTGCCAGCAGCCAAGATCTTAGCGGGAGGGGGTCCTACAATGAGCAGTTCTTC
TRBV20-1,few,TRBJ2-7,NA,CSARFNYEQYF,TGCAGTGCTAGGTTTAACTACGAGCAGTACTTC
TRBV10-3,NA,TRBJ1-1,NA,CAISLGGKKNTEAFF,TGTGCCATCAGTCTGGGGGGAAAGAAGAACACTGAAGCTTTCTTT
TRBV2,NA,TRBJ2-1,NA,CASSPREFNEQFF,TGTGCCAGCAGTCCCAGGGAATTCAATGAGCAGTTCTTC
TRBV19,NA,TRBJ1-5,TRBD1,CASIGTGTGGFGNQPQHF,TGTGCCAGTATAGGAACCGGGACAGGGGGCTTCGGCAATCAGCCCCAGCATTTT
TRBV7-2,NA,TRBJ2-1,NA,CASSLLASSYNEQFF,TGTGCCAGCAGCTTACTAGCAAGCTCCTACAATGAGCAGTTCTTC
TRBV7-8,NA,TRBJ1-1,NA,CASSLGGTLNTEAFF,TGTGCCAGCAGCTTAGGGGGCACCTTGAACACTGAAGCTTTCTTT
TRBV5-6,NA,TRBJ1-1,NA,CASSFMGGIEAFF,TGTGCCAGCAGCTTTATGGGGGGTATTGAAGCTTTCTTT
TRBV5-4,NA,TRBJ2-3,TRBD1,CATAPQQGYTDTQYF,TGTGCCACCGCCCCGCAACAGGGGTACACAGATACGCAGTATTTT
TRBV5-4,NA,TRBJ2-5,TRBD2,CASSFRAGEATETQYF,TGTGCCAGCAGCTTTAGGGCGGGAGAGGCAACGGAGACCCAGTACTTC
TRBV2,NA,TRBJ2-5,TRBD1,CASSRDRFQETQYF,TGTGCCAGCAGTAGGGACAGGTTCCAAGAGACCCAGTACTTC
TRBV7-7,NA,TRBJ2-1,TRBD1,CASSGQGSNEQFF,TGTGCCAGCAGCGGACAGGGTTCGAATGAGCAGTTCTTC
TRBV28,NA,TRBJ1-2,NA,CASSLPGANYGYTF,TGTGCCAGCAGCCTACCAGGGGCAAACTATGGCTACACCTTC
TRBV11-2,NA,TRBJ1-2,NA,CASSFGGIGYGYTF,TGTGCCAGCAGCTTTGGGGGGATCGGCTATGGCTACACCTTC
TRBV30,NA,TRBJ1-4,NA,CAWSERNEKLFF,TGTGCCTGGAGTGAACGGAATGAAAAACTGTTTTTT
TRBV5-1,once,TRBJ1-2,NA,CASSFGSGTGEQYAF,NA
TRBV3-1/TRBV3-2,NA,TRBJ2-1,NA,CASSQDRGHHYNEQFF,TGTGCCAGCAGCCAAGATAGAGGACACCATTACAATGAGCAGTTCTTC
TRBV5-1,NA,TRBJ2-2,TRBD1,CASGQGNTGELFF,TGCGCCAGTGGACAGGGGAACACCGGGGAGCTGTTTTTT
TRBV29-1,NA,TRBJ1-2,NA,CSVLLGRGYTF,TGCAGCGTCCTCCTGGGCCGGGGCTACACCTTC
TRBV29-1,NA,TRBJ2-6,NA,CSVERPGGSGANVLTF,TGCAGCGTTGAAAGGCCTGGGGGCTCCGGGGCCAACGTCCTGACTTTC
TRBV2,NA,TRBJ1-4,NA,CASSTIGDEKLFF,TGTGCCAGCAGTACGATAGGGGATGAAAAACTGTTTTTT
TRBV19,NA,TRBJ1-4,NA,CASSITQRANEKLFF,TGTGCCAGTAGTATTACCCAGAGGGCCAATGAAAAACTGTTTTTT
TRBV7-2,few,TRBJ2-7,TRBD2,CASSLSSGTTYEQYF,TGTGCCAGCAGCTTATCTAGCGGGACAACCTACGAGCAGTACTTC
TRBV21-1,NA,TRBJ1-1,NA,CASSIGPGTEAFF,TGTGCCAGCAGCATTGGCCCCGGGACTGAAGCTTTCTTT
TRBV5-6,NA,TRBJ2-2,NA,CASSLSVTNTGELFF,TGTGCCAGCAGCTTGTCCGTAACGAACACCGGGGAGCTGTTTTTT
TRBV28,NA,TRBJ1-1,TRBD1,CASRGQGNTEAFF,TGTGCCAGCAGAGGACAGGGTAACACTGAAGCTTTCTTT
TRBV5-5,NA,TRBJ2-1,NA,CASSSGSLNNEQFF,TGTGCCAGCAGCTCGGGATCCCTCAACAATGAGCAGTTCTTC
TRBV11-2,many,TRBJ1-2,NA,CASSPTSPSGYTF,TGTGCCAGCAGCCCGACATCGCCTTCGGGCTACACCTTC
TRBV19,NA,TRBJ2-1,NA,CASSSRSSLPEQFF,TGTGCCAGTAGTTCTCGGTCGAGCCTACCTGAGCAGTTCTTC
TRBV29-1,NA,TRBJ2-5,TRBD1,CSVEDYTASRGKGYQETQYF,TGCAGCGTTGAAGATTACACCGCATCCAGGGGGAAGGGGTACCAAGAGACCCAGTACTTC
TRBV3-1/TRBV3-2,NA,TRBJ2-7,TRBD2,CASSPFGGRAYEQYF,TGTGCCAGCAGCCCCTTTGGCGGGAGGGCCTACGAGCAGTACTTC
TRBV30,NA,TRBJ1-1,TRBD1,CAWSKGASTEAFF,TGTGCCTGGAGTAAGGGGGCGAGTACTGAAGCTTTCTTT
TRBV3-1/TRBV3-2,once,TRBJ2-1,NA,CASSQLPLRHAYNEQFF,TGTGCCAGCAGCCAACTCCCTCTCAGACATGCCTACAATGAGCAGTTCTTC
TRBV15,NA,TRBJ2-2,NA,CATSGRRYTGELFF,TGTGCCACCAGCGGCCGGAGGTACACCGGGGAGCTGTTTTTT
TRBV7-9,NA,TRBJ2-5,TRBD2,CASRPGPMASGNQETQYF,TGTGCCAGCAGACCTGGCCCCATGGCTAGCGGGAACCAAGAGACCCAGTACTTC
TRBV6-1,NA,TRBJ2-7,NA,CASSEANSRKQYF,TGTGCCAGCAGTGAAGCCAACAGTCGGAAGCAGTACTTC
TRBV5-1,NA,TRBJ2-5,NA,CASSLDREQETQYF,TGCGCCAGCAGCTTGGACAGGGAGCAAGAGACCCAGTACTTC
TRBV4-1,NA,TRBJ2-1,TRBD2,CASSQDRTSFHDEQFF,TGCGCCAGCAGCCAAGACAGGACTAGCTTTCATGATGAGCAGTTCTTC
TRBV6-5,NA,TRBJ2-1,TRBD2,CASRGTSGSIYEQFF,TGTGCCAGCAGGGGGACTAGCGGGAGTATCTATGAGCAGTTCTTC